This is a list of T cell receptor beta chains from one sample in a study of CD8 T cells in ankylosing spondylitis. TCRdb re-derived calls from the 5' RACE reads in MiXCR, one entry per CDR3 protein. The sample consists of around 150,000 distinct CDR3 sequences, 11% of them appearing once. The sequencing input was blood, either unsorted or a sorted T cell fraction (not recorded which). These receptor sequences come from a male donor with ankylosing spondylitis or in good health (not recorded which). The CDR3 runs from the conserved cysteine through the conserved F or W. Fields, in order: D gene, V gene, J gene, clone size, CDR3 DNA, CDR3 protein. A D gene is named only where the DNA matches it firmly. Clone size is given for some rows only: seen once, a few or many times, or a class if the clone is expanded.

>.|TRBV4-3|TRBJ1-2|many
TGCGCCAGCAGCCAAGATTGGCCAGGAGTTAACTATGGCTACACCTTC
CASSQDWPGVNYGYTF
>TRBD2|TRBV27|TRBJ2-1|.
TGTGCCACCCACCCAACGGGGGGGTATAATGAGCAGTTCTTC
CATHPTGGYNEQFF
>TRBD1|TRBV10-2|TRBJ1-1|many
TGCGCCAGCAGTGAGTCGATGGGACAGGGGGCGAGGACTGAAGCTTTCTTT
CASSESMGQGARTEAFF
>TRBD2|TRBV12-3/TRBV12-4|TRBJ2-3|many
TGTGCCAGCAGTCGACTAGCGAGCAGCACAGATACGCAGTATTTT
CASSRLASSTDTQYF
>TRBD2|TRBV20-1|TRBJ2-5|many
TGCAGTGCTAGACGTTTCGGACTAGCGGAAGAGACCCAGTACTTC
CSARRFGLAEETQYF
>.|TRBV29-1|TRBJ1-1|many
TGCAGCGGTCTCGGGGTGAGCGCTGAAGCTTTCTTT
CSGLGVSAEAFF
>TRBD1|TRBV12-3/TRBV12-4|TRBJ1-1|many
TGTGCCAGCAGTTTAACCGGGACAGGTGAAGCTTTCTTT
CASSLTGTGEAFF
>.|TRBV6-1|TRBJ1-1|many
TGTGCCAGCAATAAAGACATGAACACTGAAGCTTTCTTT
CASNKDMNTEAFF
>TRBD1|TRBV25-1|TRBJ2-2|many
TGTGCCAGCAGGGGACAGGGTTCCCCCGGGGAGCTGTTTTTT
CASRGQGSPGELFF
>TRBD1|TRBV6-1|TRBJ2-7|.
TGTGCCAGCAGACACAGGGGAGTGGCCCGCTCCTACGAGCAGTACTTC
CASRHRGVARSYEQYF
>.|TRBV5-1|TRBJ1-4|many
TGCGCCAGCAGCTTGGTGCAGGGCAAGGAGGAAAAACTGTTTTTT
CASSLVQGKEEKLFF
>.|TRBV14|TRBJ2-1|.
TGTGCCAGCAGCCGATTTAGCTACAATGAGCAGTTCTTC
CASSRFSYNEQFF
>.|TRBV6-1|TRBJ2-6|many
TGTGCCAGCAGGCCCCGGACAGACTCTGGGGCCAACGTCCTGACTTTC
CASRPRTDSGANVLTF
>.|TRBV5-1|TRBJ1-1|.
TGCGCCAGCAGCTTACTTGGGGATGGGAACACTGAAGCTTTCTTT
CASSLLGDGNTEAFF
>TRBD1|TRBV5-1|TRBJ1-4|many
TGCGCCAGCAGCCTTCGGACAGGGGCCACAACTAATGAAAAACTGTTTTTT
CASSLRTGATTNEKLFF
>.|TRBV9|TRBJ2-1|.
TGTGTCAGCAGCACGTGGGACGCTTACAATGAGCAGTTCTTC
CVSSTWDAYNEQFF
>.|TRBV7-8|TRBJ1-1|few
TGTGCCAGCAGCTTAGCGGGGGATGAAGCTTTCTTT
CASSLAGDEAFF
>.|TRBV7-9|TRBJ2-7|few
TGTGCCAGCAGCCCTATTTGGGGGAGCTCCTACGAGCAGTACTTC
CASSPIWGSSYEQYF
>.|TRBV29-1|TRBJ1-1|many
TGCAGCGTATCAAACAGGGCCGGGGACACTGAAGCTTTCTTT
CSVSNRAGDTEAFF
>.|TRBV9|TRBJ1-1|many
TGTGCCAGCAGCGTAGTAGGCAGGAACACTGAAGCTTTCTTT
CASSVVGRNTEAFF
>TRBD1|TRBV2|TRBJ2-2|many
TGTGCCAGCAGGGCAGGGGGCGATTTACCCGGGGAGCTGTTTTTT
CASRAGGDLPGELFF
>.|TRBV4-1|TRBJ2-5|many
TGCGCCAGCAGCCAAGGGGTCCTTAACCAAGAGACCCAGTACTTC
CASSQGVLNQETQYF
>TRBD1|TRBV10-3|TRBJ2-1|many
TGTGCCATCAGTGAGCCGGGACAGGGGCTGAACAATGAGCAGTTCTTC
CAISEPGQGLNNEQFF
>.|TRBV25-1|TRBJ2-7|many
TGTGCCAGCAGTGAATATAACGAGCAGTACTTC
CASSEYNEQYF
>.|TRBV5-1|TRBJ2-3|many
TGCGCCAGCAGTTCCACGGGACAACCCACAGATACGCAGTATTTT
CASSSTGQPTDTQYF
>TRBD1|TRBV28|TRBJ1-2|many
TGTGCCAGCAGTTTGGGGCAGGGGGCACGGTGGAACTATGGCTACACCTTC
CASSLGQGARWNYGYTF
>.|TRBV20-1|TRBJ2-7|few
TGCAGTGCTAGAGATCCAGCGGACCTCTACGAGCAGTACTTC
CSARDPADLYEQYF
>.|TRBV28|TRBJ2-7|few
TGTGCCAGCACCTCTAACTACGAGCAGTACTTC
CASTSNYEQYF
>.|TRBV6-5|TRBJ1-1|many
TGTGCCAGCAGTTACTGGGGACCGGGACGGAGTTCTCTGAACACTGAAGCTTTCTTT
CASSYWGPGRSSLNTEAFF
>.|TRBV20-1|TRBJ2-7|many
TGCAGTGCTAGAGGCAGCGCCGCCTACGAGCAGTACTTC
CSARGSAAYEQYF
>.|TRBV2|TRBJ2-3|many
TGTGCCAGCGGGGACCCAGGGGCGACAGATACGCAGTATTTT
CASGDPGATDTQYF
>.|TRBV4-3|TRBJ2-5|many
TGCGCCAGCAGCCAAGATTGGTCCTCTGGGGAGACCCAGTACTTC
CASSQDWSSGETQYF
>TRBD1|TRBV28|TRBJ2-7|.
TGTGCCAGCAGTTTAAGGGGGGACAGGGGATACGAGCAGTACTTC
CASSLRGDRGYEQYF
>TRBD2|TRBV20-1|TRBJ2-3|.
TGCAGTGCTAGACCTCAAATAGGTAGCGGGGCGCCGGTGGATACGCAGTATTTT
CSARPQIGSGAPVDTQYF
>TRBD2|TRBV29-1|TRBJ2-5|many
TGCAGCGTTGAAGATGCCCTTCGGGGGGGCCTGGGGCAAGAGACCCAGTACTTC
CSVEDALRGGLGQETQYF
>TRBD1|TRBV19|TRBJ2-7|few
TGTGCCAGTAGGGACAGGGCCGCCTACGAGCAGTACTTC
CASRDRAAYEQYF
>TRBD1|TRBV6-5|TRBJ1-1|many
TGTGCCAGCAGTTACGCGACAGGGCTGAACACTGAAGCTTTCTTT
CASSYATGLNTEAFF
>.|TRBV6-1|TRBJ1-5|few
TGTGCCAGCAGGGCCTTAGATTGGGGAAGCAATCAGCCCCAGCATTTT
CASRALDWGSNQPQHF
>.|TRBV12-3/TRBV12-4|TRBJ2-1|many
TGTGCCAGCAGCGATCCCGAGGTTGTGGATGAGCAGTTCTTC
CASSDPEVVDEQFF
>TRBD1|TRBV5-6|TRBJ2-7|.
TGTGCCAGCAGCCCGGCCGGACAGGGTAAAACCTACGAGCAGTACTTC
CASSPAGQGKTYEQYF
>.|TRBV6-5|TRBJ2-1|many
TGTGCCAGCAGTTACTCAAGTAGCTCCTACAATGAGCAGTTCTTC
CASSYSSSSYNEQFF
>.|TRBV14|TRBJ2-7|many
TGTGCCAGCAGCCAAGATAGTAGGGTCGGGCAGCAGTACTTC
CASSQDSRVGQQYF
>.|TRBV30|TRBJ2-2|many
TGTGCCTCACCTACCACACGAGAGGGCCACACCGGGGAGCTGTTTTTT
CASPTTREGHTGELFF
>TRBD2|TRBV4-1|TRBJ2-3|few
TGCGCCAGCAGCCAACAGCTCATAGCGGGGCAGCGAGATACGCAGTATTTT
CASSQQLIAGQRDTQYF
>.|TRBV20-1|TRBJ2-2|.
TGCAGTGCTAGGATCTACCTTACCGGGGAGCTGTTTTTT
CSARIYLTGELFF
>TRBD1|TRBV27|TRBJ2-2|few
TGTGCCAGCAAGACAGGGTCTCCCGGGGAGCTGTTTTTT
CASKTGSPGELFF
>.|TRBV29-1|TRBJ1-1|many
TGCAGCGTTGCACAGGGTGGTACTGAAGCTTTCTTT
CSVAQGGTEAFF
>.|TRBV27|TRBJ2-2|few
TGTGCCAGCAGTTTGGACCTAGGGGAGCTGTTTTTT
CASSLDLGELFF
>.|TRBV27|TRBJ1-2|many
TGTGCCAGCAGTTTATCGAGGGCAGTAGGCGGCTACACCTTC
CASSLSRAVGGYTF
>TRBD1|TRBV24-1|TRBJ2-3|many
TGTGCCACCAGTGATACGACAGGGGATCCTAGCACAGATACGCAGTATTTT
CATSDTTGDPSTDTQYF
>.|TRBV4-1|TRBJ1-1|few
TGCGCCAGCAGCCAAGGGGTCACAGGAACTACGAACACTGAAGCTTTCTTT
CASSQGVTGTTNTEAFF
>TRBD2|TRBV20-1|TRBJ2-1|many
TGCAGTGCTCCCGGGGGGGGAGCCTACAATGAGCAGTTCTTC
CSAPGGGAYNEQFF
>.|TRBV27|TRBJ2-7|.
TGTGCCAGCAGTTCGGTACAGGATTGGAAGCAGTACTTC
CASSSVQDWKQYF
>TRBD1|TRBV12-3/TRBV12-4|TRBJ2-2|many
TGTGCCAGCAGACCCACAGGGGCGTCCGGGGAGCTGTTTTTT
CASRPTGASGELFF